This T cell receptor beta chain was obtained from a study of beta chain features in type 1 diabetes. Sorting based on CD45RO/CCR7/CD25/CD127/CD95/CD27 separated CD4+ naive, central memory, regulatory and stem cell-like memory cells. The isolated RNA, all of it, was reverse transcribed, so expressed TCRB transcripts were what got sequenced. Libraries were prepared by immunoSEQ multiplex PCR; TCRdb keeps only in-frame clonotypes and omits some of them. The repertoire has fewer than 500,000 clones, roughly 14% of them found once; the top ten carry around 0.039%. This clone was found a few times. Antigen: not known. Study conclusions and caveats: A possible short-template PCR bias applies equally to patients and controls. The naive, central memory and Treg TCRB repertoires of patients appeared to be more similar to one another than those of healthy donors.

V was clipped by 1 base and J by 3 bases, with 7 bases between them. The CDR3 is 14 residues long. Germline CDR1 and CDR2: MGHRA and YSYEKL. This sequence originates from a man aged 30-40 years in good health. V gene TRBV4-1 combines with J gene TRBJ2-1; D is uncertain. The sample taken for sequencing was naive CD4+ T cells from blood. The CDR3: CASSQVASYNEQFF. DNA of the CDR3: TGCGCCAGCAGCCAAGTAGCAAGCTACAATGAGCAGTTCTTC.